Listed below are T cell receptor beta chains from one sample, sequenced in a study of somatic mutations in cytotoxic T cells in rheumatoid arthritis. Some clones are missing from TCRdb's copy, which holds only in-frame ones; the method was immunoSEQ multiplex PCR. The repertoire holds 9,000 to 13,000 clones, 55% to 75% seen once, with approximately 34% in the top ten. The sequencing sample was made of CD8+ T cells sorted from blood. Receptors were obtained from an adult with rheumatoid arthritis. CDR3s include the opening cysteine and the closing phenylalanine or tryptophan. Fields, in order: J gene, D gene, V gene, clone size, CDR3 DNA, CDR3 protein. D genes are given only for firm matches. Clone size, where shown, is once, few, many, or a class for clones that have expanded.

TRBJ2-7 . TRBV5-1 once TGCGCCAGTCAGGACGGGAACTCCTACGAGCAGTACTTC CASQDGNSYEQYF
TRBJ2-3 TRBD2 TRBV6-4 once TGTGCCAGCAGTGACTCAGTAGCGGGGAGCACAGATACGCAGTATTTT CASSDSVAGSTDTQYF
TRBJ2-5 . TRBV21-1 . TGTGCCAGCAGCGAAAAGGGGAGCCGGGACGGTCAAGAGACCCAGTACTTC CASSEKGSRDGQETQYF
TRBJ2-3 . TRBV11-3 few TGTGCCAGCAGCTTCGGTTTATGGTCCGGGATCACAGATACGCAGTATTTT CASSFGLWSGITDTQYF
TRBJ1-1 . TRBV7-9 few TGTGCCAGCAGCTTAAGTGGTGAAGCTTTCTTT CASSLSGEAFF
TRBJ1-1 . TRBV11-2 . TGTGCCAGCAGCTTGGGCAGGGGACGTAAACACACTGAAGCTTTCTTT CASSLGRGRKHTEAFF
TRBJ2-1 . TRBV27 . TGTGCCAGCAGTTTATGGAAGGGATCGAGCTCCTACAATGAGCAGTTCTTC CASSLWKGSSSYNEQFF
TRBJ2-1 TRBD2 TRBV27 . TGTGCCAGCAGTCTTCAGCGGGGGGGCTTCCAAAATGAGCAGTTCTTC CASSLQRGGFQNEQFF
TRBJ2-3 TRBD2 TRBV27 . TGTGCCAGCACGACTAGCGGGGAAACAGATACGCAGTATTTT CASTTSGETDTQYF
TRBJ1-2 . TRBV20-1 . TGCAGTTGTGGGTACTATGGCTACACCTTC CSCGYYGYTF
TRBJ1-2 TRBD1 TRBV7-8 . TGTGCCAGCAGCGGACAGGACAGCGTCTATGGCTACACCTTC CASSGQDSVYGYTF
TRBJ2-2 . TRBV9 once TGTGCCAGCAGTCCTCCGAACACCGGGGAGCTGTTTTTT CASSPPNTGELFF
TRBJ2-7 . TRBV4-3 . TGCGCCAGCAGCCATCCAGGGGCCCACGAGCAGTACTTC CASSHPGAHEQYF
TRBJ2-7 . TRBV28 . TGTGCCAGCCATCCAAGATACGAAACAGGCTACGAGCAGTACTTC CASHPRYETGYEQYF
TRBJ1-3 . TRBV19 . TGTGCCAGTACCCTCGGCAGGGGAAACACCATATATTTT CASTLGRGNTIYF
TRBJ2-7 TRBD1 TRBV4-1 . TGCGCCAGCAGCCATAACGCTCCGGGACAGGATCCCTACGAGCAGTACTTC CASSHNAPGQDPYEQYF
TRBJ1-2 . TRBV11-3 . TGTGCCAGCAGCTTAAGTCCTGGGACCCCCTATGGCTACACCTTC CASSLSPGTPYGYTF
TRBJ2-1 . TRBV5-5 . TGTGCCAGCAGCTTGGCCCTCGGGGACAAGTACAATGAGCAGTTCTTC CASSLALGDKYNEQFF
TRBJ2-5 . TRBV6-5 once TGTGCCAGCAGTTACGAGGGTCGGGAGACCCAGTACTTC CASSYEGRETQYF
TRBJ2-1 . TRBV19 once TGTGCCACCAGTGGCAGCTCCTACAATGAGCAGTTCTTC CATSGSSYNEQFF
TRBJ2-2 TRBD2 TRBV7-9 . TGTGCCAGCAGCTCCGGGACTAGCGGGAGGCCGAACACCGGGGAGCTGTTTTTT CASSSGTSGRPNTGELFF
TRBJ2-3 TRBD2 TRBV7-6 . TGTGCCAGCAGCTTATCGGGGGGGTACACAGATACGCAGTATTTT CASSLSGGYTDTQYF
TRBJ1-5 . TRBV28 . TGTGCCAGCAGTTTAGTACAGCTTAATCAGCCCCAGCATTTT CASSLVQLNQPQHF
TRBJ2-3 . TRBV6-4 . TGTGCCAGCAGTGACAGGTTGACAGATACGCAGTATTTT CASSDRLTDTQYF
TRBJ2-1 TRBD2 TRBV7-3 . TGTGCCAGCAGCTTAGGGACTAACCTTTACAATGAGCAGTTCTTC CASSLGTNLYNEQFF
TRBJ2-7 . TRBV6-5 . TGTGCCAGCAGTTACTCGAACCGCTACGAGCAGTACTTC CASSYSNRYEQYF
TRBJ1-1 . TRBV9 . TGTGCCAGCAGCGTAGAAGGGTACACTGAAGCTTTCTTT CASSVEGYTEAFF
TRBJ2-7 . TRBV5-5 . TGTGCCAGCAGCTTGGGTAACACTGTGGGCTACGAGCAGTACTTC CASSLGNTVGYEQYF
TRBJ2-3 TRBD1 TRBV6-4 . TGTGCCAGGTACTGGGACAGGGGGCGAGATACGCAGTATTTT CARYWDRGRDTQYF
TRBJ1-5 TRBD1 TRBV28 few TGTGCCAGCAGCCTGGACAGGGGAAGAAGCAATCAGCCCCAGCATTTT CASSLDRGRSNQPQHF
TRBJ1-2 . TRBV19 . TGTGCCAGTAGTATAGATCGGATTAACTATGGCTGCACCTTC CASSIDRINYGCTF
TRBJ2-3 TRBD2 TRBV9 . TGTGCCAGCAGCAAGACTAGCGAGAGCACAGATACGCAGTATTTT CASSKTSESTDTQYF
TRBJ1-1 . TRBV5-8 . TGTGCCAGCAGCGTGACAGTTGAAGCTTTCTTT CASSVTVEAFF
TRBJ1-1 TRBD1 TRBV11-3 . TGTGCCAGCAGCTTGGGGACAGGGGCTGCTGAAGCTTTCTTT CASSLGTGAAEAFF
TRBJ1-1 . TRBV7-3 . TGTGCCAGCAGCTTAGGGATCGGGCCGCGTGGGACTGAAGCTTTCTTT CASSLGIGPRGTEAFF
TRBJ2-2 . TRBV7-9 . TGTGCCAGCAGTACTAGGGACGATGAGCTCACCGGGGAGCTGTTTTTT CASSTRDDELTGELFF
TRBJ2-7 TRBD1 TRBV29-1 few TGCAGCGTTGGAGGGATTGACAGGGCCCCCTCCTACGAGCAGTACTTC CSVGGIDRAPSYEQYF
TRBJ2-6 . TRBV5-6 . TGTGCCAGCCACCCGGGGGCATCTGGGGCCAACGTCCTGACTTTC CASHPGASGANVLTF
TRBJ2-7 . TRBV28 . TGTGCCAGCAGCCCATCCTACTACGAGCAGTACTTC CASSPSYYEQYF
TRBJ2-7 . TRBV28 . TGTGCCAGCAGTAAGACATCCTCCTACGAGCAGTACTTC CASSKTSSYEQYF
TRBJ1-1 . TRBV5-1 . TGCGCCAGCAGCCCCCTCGGGGGTAGCACTGAAGCTTTCTTT CASSPLGGSTEAFF
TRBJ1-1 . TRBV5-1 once TGCGCCAGCAGCTTGGATACGAACACTGAAGCTTTCTTT CASSLDTNTEAFF
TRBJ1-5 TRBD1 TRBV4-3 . TGCGCCAGCAGCCAAGAGAACAGGGGTTATCAGCCCCAGCATTTT CASSQENRGYQPQHF
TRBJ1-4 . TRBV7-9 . TGTGCCAGCAGCTTGTTCTGGGAATGGACTAGTGAAAAACTGTTTTTT CASSLFWEWTSEKLFF
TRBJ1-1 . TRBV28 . TGTGCCAGCAGTTACCCGGGGTATGGGACTGAAGCTTTCTTT CASSYPGYGTEAFF
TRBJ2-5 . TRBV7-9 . TGTGCCAGCAGCTTCCTCGGGTTTGAAGAGACCCAGTACTTC CASSFLGFEETQYF
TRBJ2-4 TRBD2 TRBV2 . TGTGCCACTCCGACTAGCGGGGGGCTAGAAAACATTCAGTACTTC CATPTSGGLENIQYF
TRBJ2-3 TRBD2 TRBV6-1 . TGTGCCAGCAGTGGAGAGGTTAGCGGGGGGCGCGATACGCAGTATTTT CASSGEVSGGRDTQYF